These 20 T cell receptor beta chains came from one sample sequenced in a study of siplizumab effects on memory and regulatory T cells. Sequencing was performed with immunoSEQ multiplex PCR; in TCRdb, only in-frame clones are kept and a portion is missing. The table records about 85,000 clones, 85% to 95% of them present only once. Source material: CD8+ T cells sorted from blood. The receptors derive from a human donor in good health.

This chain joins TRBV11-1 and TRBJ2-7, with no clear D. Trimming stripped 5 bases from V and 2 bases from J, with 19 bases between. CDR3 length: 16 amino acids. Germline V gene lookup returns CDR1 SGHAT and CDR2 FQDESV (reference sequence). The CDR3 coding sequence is TGTGCCAGCAGCGACCCCAGGTCCACGGACGCCTACGAGCAGTACTTC. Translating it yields CASSDPRSTDAYEQYF. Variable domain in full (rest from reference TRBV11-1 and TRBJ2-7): EAEVAQSPRYKITEKSQAVAFWCDPISGHATLYWYRQILGQGPELLVQFQDESVVDDSQLPKDRFSAERLKGVDSTLKIQPAELGDSAMYLCASSDPRSTDAYEQYFGPGTRLTVT.

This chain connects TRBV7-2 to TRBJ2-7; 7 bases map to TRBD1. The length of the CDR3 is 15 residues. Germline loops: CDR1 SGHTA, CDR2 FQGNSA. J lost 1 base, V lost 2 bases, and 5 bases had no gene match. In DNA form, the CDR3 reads TGTGCCAGCAGCTTAACCGGGACAGCGTCCTACGAGCAGTACTTC. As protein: CASSLTGTASYEQYF. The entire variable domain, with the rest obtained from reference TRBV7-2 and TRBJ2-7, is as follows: GAGVSQSPSNKVTEKGKDVELRCDPISGHTALYWYRQSLGQGLEFLIYFQGNSAPDKSGLPSDRFSAERTGGSVSTLTIQRTQQEDSAVYLCASSLTGTASYEQYFGPGTRLTVT.

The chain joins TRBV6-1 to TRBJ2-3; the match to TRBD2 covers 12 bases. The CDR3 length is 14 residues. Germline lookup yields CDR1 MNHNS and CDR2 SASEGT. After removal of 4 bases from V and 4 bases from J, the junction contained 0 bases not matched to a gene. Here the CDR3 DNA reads TGTGCCAGCAGTGCTAGCGGGAGGGCAGATACGCAGTATTTT. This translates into CASSASGRADTQYF.

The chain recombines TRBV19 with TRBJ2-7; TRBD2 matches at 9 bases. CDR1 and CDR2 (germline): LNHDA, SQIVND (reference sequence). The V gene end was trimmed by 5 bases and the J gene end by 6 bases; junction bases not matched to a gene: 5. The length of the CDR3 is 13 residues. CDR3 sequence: CASSVAGVREQYF. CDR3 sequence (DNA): TGTGCCAGTAGTGTAGCGGGAGTTCGCGAGCAGTACTTC.

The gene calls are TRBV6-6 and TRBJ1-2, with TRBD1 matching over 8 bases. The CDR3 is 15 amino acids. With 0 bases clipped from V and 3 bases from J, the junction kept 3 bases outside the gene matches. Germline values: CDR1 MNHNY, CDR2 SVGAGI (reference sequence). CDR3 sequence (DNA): TGTGCCAGCAGTTACTCGGACAGGGACTACTATGGCTACACCTTC. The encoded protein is CASSYSDRDYYGYTF.

CDR3 sequence: CASTDQGSEQYF. As DNA, the CDR3 is TGTGCCAGCACCGACCAGGGAAGCGAGCAGTACTTC. The genes are TRBV7-9 and TRBJ2-7, with D possibly matching TRBD1 (5 bases). V lost 7 bases and J lost 6, with 13 bases in between. CDR1 is SEHNR and CDR2 is FQNEAQ in the germline V gene (reference sequence). This CDR3 is built from 12 residues.

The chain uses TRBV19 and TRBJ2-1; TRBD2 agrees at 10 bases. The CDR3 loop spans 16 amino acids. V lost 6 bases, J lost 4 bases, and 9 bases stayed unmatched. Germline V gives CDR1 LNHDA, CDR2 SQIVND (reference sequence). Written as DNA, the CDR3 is TGTGCCAGTAGCCAACTGACTAGCGGGCGATACAATGAGCAGTTCTTC. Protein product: CASSQLTSGRYNEQFF.

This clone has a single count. This chain's CDR3 is CASNYGQGEQETQYF. CDR3 DNA sequence: TGTGCCAGCAATTACGGACAGGGGGAGCAAGAGACCCAGTACTTC. This sequence joins TRBV2 and TRBJ2-5; 10 positions match TRBD1. The V segment lost 7 bases and the J segment 2 bases; nucleotides outside the gene matches: 7. CDR1 SNHLY and CDR2 FYNNEI come from the germline V gene. This CDR3 has 15 residues.

The DNA for the CDR3 is TGTGCCAGCAGGGCGGGACAGGGGTACGAGCAGTACTTC. This gives the protein CASRAGQGYEQYF. V is TRBV2 and J is TRBJ2-7; TRBD1 aligns across 10 bases. The junction had 3 bases not matched to a gene; V was cut back by 6 bases and J by 4 bases. Germline CDR1 is SNHLY and CDR2 is FYNNEI. This CDR3 is 13 amino acids long.

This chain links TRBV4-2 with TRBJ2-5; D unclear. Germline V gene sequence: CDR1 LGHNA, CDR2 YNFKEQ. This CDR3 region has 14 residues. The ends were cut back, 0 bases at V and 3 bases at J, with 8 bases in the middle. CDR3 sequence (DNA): TGTGCCAGCAGCCAAGAAGGACGGGAAGAGACCCAGTACTTC. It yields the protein CASSQEGREETQYF.

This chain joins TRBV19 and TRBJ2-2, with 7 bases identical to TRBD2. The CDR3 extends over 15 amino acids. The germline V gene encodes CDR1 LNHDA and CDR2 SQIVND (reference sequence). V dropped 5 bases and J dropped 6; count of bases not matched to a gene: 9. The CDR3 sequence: CASSSISGRSGELFF. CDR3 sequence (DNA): TGTGCCAGTAGTTCAATCTCCGGGAGGTCCGGGGAGCTGTTTTTT.

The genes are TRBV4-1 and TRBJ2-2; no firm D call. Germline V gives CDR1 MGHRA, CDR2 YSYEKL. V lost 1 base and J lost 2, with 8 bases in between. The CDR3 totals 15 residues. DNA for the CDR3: TGCGCCAGCAGCCAAGGAGGCAGCAACACCGGGGAGCTGTTTTTT. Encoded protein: CASSQGGSNTGELFF.

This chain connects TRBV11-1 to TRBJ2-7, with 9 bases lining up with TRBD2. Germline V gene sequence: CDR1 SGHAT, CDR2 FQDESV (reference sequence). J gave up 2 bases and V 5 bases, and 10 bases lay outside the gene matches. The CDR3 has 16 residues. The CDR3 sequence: CASSQPPAGGAYEQYF. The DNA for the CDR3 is TGTGCCAGCAGCCAACCCCCGGCGGGAGGGGCCTACGAGCAGTACTTC.

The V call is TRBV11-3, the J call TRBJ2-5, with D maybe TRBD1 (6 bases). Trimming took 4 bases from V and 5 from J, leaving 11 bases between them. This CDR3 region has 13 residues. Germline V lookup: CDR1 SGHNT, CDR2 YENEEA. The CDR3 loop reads CASSSTGSETQYF. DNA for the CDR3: TGTGCCAGCAGCTCAACAGGGAGCGAGACCCAGTACTTC.

The CDR3 loop reads CASSEESAPFYEQYF. The DNA for the CDR3 is TGTGCCAGCAGTGAAGAGTCTGCCCCATTCTACGAGCAGTACTTC. The genes are TRBV2 and TRBJ2-7, with D uncertain. The CDR3 is 15 residues long. Germline assignment: CDR1 SNHLY and CDR2 FYNNEI. The germline V and J ends were trimmed by 1 base and 3 bases, with 13 bases remaining between them.

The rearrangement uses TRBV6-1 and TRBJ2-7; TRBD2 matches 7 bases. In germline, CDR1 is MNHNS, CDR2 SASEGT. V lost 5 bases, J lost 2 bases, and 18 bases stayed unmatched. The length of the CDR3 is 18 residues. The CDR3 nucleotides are TGTGCCAGCAGTAAAGGGGACCCAATCGGGAGGCCGGCCTACGAGCAGTACTTC. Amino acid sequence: CASSKGDPIGRPAYEQYF.

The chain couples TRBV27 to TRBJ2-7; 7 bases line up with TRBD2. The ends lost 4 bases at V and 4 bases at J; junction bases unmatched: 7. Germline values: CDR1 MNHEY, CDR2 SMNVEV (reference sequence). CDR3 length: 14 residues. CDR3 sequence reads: CASSSGRARYEQYF. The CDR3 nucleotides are TGTGCCAGCAGTTCGGGGAGGGCTCGGTACGAGCAGTACTTC.

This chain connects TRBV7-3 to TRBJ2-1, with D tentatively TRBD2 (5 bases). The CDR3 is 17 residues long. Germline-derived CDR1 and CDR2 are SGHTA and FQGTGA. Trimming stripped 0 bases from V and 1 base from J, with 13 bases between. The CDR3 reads CASSLTGDGESYNEQFF. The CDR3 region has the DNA TGTGCCAGCAGCTTAACGGGAGACGGGGAATCCTACAATGAGCAGTTCTTC.

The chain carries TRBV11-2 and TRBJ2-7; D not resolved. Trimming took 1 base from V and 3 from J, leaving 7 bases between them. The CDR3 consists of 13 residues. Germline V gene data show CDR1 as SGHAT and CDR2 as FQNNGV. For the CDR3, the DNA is TGTGCCAGCAGCTTAGGGTTCAGCTACGAGCAGTACTTC. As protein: CASSLGFSYEQYF. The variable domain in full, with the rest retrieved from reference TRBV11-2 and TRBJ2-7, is EAGVAQSPRYKIIEKRQSVAFWCNPISGHATLYWYQQILGQGPKLLIQFQNNGVVDDSQLPKDRFSAERLKGVDSTLKIQPAKLEDSAVYLCASSLGFSYEQYFGPGTRLTVT.

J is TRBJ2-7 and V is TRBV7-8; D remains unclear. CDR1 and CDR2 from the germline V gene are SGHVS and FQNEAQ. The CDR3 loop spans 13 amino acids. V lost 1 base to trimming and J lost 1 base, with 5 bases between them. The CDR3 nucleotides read TGTGCCAGCAGCTTAGGAGCGTCCTACGAGCAGTACTTC. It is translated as CASSLGASYEQYF.